The T cell receptor (beta chain) described here comes from a study of T cells after yellow fever vaccination. Notes on the study in general: Researchers cautioned that FACS-sorted repertoires could harbor abundant clonotypes contaminating from the bulk population. The CD4 and CD8 compartments had a small share of their clonotypes in common. Booster samples showed a return of most primary-vaccination clones (roughly 96% CD4, about 85% CD8).

From germline, CDR1 is KGHSH and CDR2 LQKENI. The CDR3 sequence is 15 residues long. The J segment lost 4 bases and the V segment lost 6 bases, leaving 8 bases of the junction unmatched. Notes on this clonotype: The antigen remains undetermined.

In making TCR cDNA, 5'RACE template switching added a universal primer site and UMIs to it. TCRdb reprocessed the 5' RACE reads with MiXCR, giving one entry per CDR3 protein. This sample has about 350,000 distinct CDR3 sequences, with around 12% found just once. The chain uses TRBV18 and TRBJ2-2, with 7 bases lining up with TRBD1. Sequenced here: CD4+ T cells sorted from PBMCs, sampled 15 days after the yellow fever booster vaccination. The TCR was taken from a man in his late teens or twenties who received the YFV17D yellow fever vaccine. Here the CDR3 reads CASSTDRPRTGELFF. The CDR3 DNA reads as TGTGCCAGCTCCACGGACAGGCCTCGCACCGGGGAGCTGTTTTTT.